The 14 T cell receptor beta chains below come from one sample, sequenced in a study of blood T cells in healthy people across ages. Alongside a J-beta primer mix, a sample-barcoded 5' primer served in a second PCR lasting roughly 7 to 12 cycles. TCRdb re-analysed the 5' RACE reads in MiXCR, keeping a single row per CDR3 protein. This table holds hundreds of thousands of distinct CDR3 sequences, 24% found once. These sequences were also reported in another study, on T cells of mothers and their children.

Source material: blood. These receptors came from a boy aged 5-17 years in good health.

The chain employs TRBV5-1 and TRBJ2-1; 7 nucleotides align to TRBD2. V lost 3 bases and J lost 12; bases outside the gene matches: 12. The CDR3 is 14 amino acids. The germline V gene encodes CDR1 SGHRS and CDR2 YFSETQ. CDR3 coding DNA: TGCGCCAGCAGCTCGGAGCGGGGCACGGGTGCGCAGTTCTTC. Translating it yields CASSSERGTGAQFF.

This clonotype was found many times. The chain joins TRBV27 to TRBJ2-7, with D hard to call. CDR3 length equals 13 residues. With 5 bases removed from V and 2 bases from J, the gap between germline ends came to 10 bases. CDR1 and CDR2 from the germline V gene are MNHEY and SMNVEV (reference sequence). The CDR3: CASSETYTYEQYF. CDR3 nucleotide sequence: TGTGCCAGCAGTGAAACCTATACCTACGAGCAGTACTTC.

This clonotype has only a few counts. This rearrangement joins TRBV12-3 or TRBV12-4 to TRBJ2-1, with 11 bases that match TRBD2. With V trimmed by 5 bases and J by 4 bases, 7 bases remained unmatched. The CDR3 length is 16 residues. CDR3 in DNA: TGTGCCAGCAGTCCCACCGGGACTAGCGGTTACAATGAGCAGTTCTTC. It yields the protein CASSPTGTSGYNEQFF.

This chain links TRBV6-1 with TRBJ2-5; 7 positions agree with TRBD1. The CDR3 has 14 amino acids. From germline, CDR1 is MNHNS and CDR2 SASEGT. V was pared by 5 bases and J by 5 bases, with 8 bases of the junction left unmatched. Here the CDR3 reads CASSTDRARETQYF. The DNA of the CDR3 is TGTGCCAGCAGTACCGACAGGGCGAGGGAGACCCAGTACTTC.

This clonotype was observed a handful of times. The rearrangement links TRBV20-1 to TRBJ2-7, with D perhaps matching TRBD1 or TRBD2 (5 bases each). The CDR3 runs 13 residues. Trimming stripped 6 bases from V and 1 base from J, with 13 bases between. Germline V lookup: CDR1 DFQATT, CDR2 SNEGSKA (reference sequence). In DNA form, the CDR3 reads TGCAGTGCAGCCCGGGGCCTGTCCTACGAGCAGTACTTC. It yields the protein CSAARGLSYEQYF.

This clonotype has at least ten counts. The CDR3 sequence is CASSRQGKSYEQYF. The CDR3 bases are TGTGCCAGCAGCCGACAGGGAAAATCCTACGAGCAGTACTTC. The chain joins TRBV6-5 to TRBJ2-7, with TRBD1 matching over 7 bases. V dropped 6 bases and J dropped 1; count of bases not matched to a gene: 6. Looked up from germline, CDR1 is MNHEY and CDR2 is SVGAGI. There are 14 residues in the CDR3.

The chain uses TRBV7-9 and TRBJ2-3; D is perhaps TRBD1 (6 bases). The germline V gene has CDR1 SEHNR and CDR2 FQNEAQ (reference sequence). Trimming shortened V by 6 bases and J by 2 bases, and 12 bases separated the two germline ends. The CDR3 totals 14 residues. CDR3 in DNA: TGTGCCAGCAGGAGACAGGCTACCACAGATACGCAGTATTTT. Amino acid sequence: CASRRQATTDTQYF. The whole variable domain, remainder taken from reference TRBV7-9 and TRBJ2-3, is DTGVSQNPRHKITKRGQNVTFRCDPISEHNRLYWYRQTLGQGPEFLTYFQNEAQLEKSRLLSDRFSAERPKGSFSTLEIQRTEQGDSAMYLCASRRQATTDTQYFGPGTRLTVL.

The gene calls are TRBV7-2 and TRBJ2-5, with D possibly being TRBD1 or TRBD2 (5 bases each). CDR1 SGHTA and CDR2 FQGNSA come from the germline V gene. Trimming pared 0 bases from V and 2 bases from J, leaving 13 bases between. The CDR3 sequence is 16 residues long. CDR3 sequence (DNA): TGTGCCAGCAGCTTAGCGGGGGTCGGCATACAAGAGACCCAGTACTTC. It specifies CASSLAGVGIQETQYF.

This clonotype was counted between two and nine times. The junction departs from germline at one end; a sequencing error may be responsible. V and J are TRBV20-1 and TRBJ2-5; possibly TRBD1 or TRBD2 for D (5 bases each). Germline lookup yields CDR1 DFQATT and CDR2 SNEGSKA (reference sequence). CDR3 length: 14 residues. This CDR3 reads CSARDDFGTEGGFF. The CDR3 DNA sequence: TGCAGTGCTAGAGATGATTTCGGGACCGAAGGCGGGTTCTTC.

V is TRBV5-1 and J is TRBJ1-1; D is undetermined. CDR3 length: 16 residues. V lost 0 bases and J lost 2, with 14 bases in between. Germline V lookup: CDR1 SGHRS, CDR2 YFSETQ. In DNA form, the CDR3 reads TGCGCCAGCAGCTTGGGCGATGCGGCGGATAACACTGAAGCTTTCTTT. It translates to CASSLGDAADNTEAFF.

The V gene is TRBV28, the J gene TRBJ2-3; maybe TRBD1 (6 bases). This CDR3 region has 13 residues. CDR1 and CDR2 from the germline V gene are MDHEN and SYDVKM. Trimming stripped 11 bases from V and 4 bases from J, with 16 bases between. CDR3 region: CAGGNLGPDTQYF. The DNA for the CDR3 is TGTGCCGGGGGCAATTTAGGACCAGATACGCAGTATTTT.

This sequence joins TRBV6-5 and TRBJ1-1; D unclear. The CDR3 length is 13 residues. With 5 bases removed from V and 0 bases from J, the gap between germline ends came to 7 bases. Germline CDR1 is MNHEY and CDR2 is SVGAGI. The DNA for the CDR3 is TGTGCCAGCAGTCCGGAGGTGAACACTGAAGCTTTCTTT. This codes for CASSPEVNTEAFF.

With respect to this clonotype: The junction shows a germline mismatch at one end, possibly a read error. In DNA, the CDR3 is TGTGCCAGCAGTCCGGAAAGTAATTTT. Encoded protein: CASSPESNF. J is TRBJ1-3 and V is TRBV6-2 or TRBV6-3; D uncertain. The CDR3 length is 9 residues. Germline V gives CDR1 MNHEY, CDR2 SVGEGT.

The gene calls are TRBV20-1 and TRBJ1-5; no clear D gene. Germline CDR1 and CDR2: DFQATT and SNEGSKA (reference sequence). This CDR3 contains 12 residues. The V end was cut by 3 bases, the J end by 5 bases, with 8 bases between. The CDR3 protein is CSASLSDQPQHF. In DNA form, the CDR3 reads TGCAGTGCTAGTCTTTCGGATCAGCCCCAGCATTTT.